This entry lists 31 T cell receptor beta chains sequenced from one sample in a study of T-cell reconstitution after alpha-beta-depleted transplantation in children. The TCRbeta library was prepared with unique molecular identifiers. TCRdb independently ran MiXCR on the PCR reads; one entry per CDR3 protein. The table lists about 640,000 distinct CDR3 sequences, approximately 15% of them singletons. The material was PBMCs from the stem cell graft donor, obtained from the stem cell graft. The receptors come from a human donor who donated a stem cell graft to a child with acute myeloid leukemia.

This clonotype was seen more than once but under ten times. J is TRBJ2-2 and V is TRBV20-1, with unresolved D. V was clipped by 5 bases and J by 2 bases, with 9 bases between them. The CDR3 extends over 13 amino acids. From germline, CDR1 is DFQATT and CDR2 SNEGSKA (reference sequence). The CDR3 sequence is CSAPWANTGELFF. CDR3 nucleotide sequence: TGCAGTGCTCCTTGGGCAAACACCGGGGAGCTGTTTTTT.

The sample holds many counts of this clonotype. The rearrangement links TRBV29-1 to TRBJ1-6; 8 bases fit TRBD1. CDR1 is SQVTM and CDR2 is ANQGSEA in the germline V gene. Trimming at V came to 5 bases and at J to 10 bases, leaving 7 bases not matched to a gene. The CDR3 runs 13 residues. CDR3 nucleotide sequence: TGCAGCGTTTCAGACAGGGGTGGCTCACCCCTCCACTTT. This encodes CSVSDRGGSPLHF.

This clonotype was recorded many times. This chain uses TRBV20-1 with TRBJ1-1; D not certain. Per the germline V gene, CDR1 is DFQATT and CDR2 is SNEGSKA (reference sequence). Trimming stripped 5 bases from V and 0 bases from J, with 16 bases between. CDR3 length: 15 amino acids. The CDR3 protein is CSAPLRSGLNTEAFF. The CDR3 DNA reads as TGCAGTGCTCCCCTTAGGAGCGGTTTGAACACTGAAGCTTTCTTT.

V is TRBV20-1 and J is TRBJ1-4; D gene ambiguous. V was clipped by 3 bases and J by 10 bases, with 15 bases between them. CDR1 and CDR2 (germline): DFQATT, SNEGSKA (reference sequence). The CDR3 length is 13 residues. This chain's CDR3 is CSARARPAGKLFF. DNA of the CDR3: TGCAGTGCTAGGGCCCGACCGGCTGGAAAACTGTTTTTT.

This clonotype was counted a few times. The rearrangement uses TRBV24-1 and TRBJ2-1; D remains ambiguous. The CDR3 has 15 amino acids. The germline gives CDR1 KGHDR, CDR2 SFDVKD. V dropped 5 bases and J dropped 2 bases, with 12 bases sitting between them. The CDR3 DNA reads as TGTGCCACCAGTGCATTTGGTCCTCCCTACAATGAGCAGTTCTTC. Protein product: CATSAFGPPYNEQFF.

This clonotype has at least ten counts. The chain has TRBV20-1 and TRBJ1-5, with D perhaps matching TRBD1 (5 bases). Germline V gene lookup returns CDR1 DFQATT and CDR2 SNEGSKA (reference sequence). V was shortened by 0 bases and J by 5 bases, with 8 bases between the two germline ends. This CDR3 has 13 residues. The CDR3 is CSAREGGYQPQHF. The CDR3 nucleotides read TGCAGTGCTAGAGAGGGGGGGTATCAGCCCCAGCATTTT.

At least ten counts were recorded for this clonotype. The chain combines TRBV29-1 with TRBJ2-3; D is possibly TRBD1 (6 bases). The V and J ends lost 2 bases and 2 bases respectively, with 8 bases between them. The CDR3 spans 13 residues. Germline loops: CDR1 SQVTM, CDR2 ANQGSEA. DNA of the CDR3: TGCAGCGTTGAAAAGGGGGACACAGATACGCAGTATTTT. Translation: CSVEKGDTDTQYF.

In its sample, this clonotype was seen many times. The chain is built from TRBV20-1 and TRBJ2-3; 7 bases fit TRBD1. Germline lookup yields CDR1 DFQATT and CDR2 SNEGSKA (reference sequence). J gave up 2 bases and V 5 bases, and 7 bases lay outside the gene matches. CDR3 size: 14 residues. The CDR3 loop is CSALDRPYTDTQYF. In DNA, the CDR3 is TGCAGTGCTCTGGACAGGCCTTACACAGATACGCAGTATTTT.

V gene TRBV12-3 or TRBV12-4 combines with J gene TRBJ2-7; 8 bases map to TRBD1. The CDR3 consists of 14 residues. With 3 bases clipped from V and 5 bases from J, the junction kept 6 bases outside the gene matches. CDR3 coding DNA: TGTGCCAGCAGTTTCCCACAGGGGGTCCACGAGCAGTACTTC. Its translation is CASSFPQGVHEQYF.

This clonotype appeared many times. The chain has TRBV5-5 and TRBJ2-3, with D possibly matching TRBD2 (6 bases). Trimming cost V 5 bases and J 0 bases, with 7 bases left between them. Germline CDR1 and CDR2: SGHKS and YYEKEE (reference sequence). This CDR3 region has 13 residues. The CDR3 coding sequence is TGTGCCAGCAGTGGGACTAGCACAGATACGCAGTATTTT. It specifies CASSGTSTDTQYF.

J is TRBJ1-1 and V is TRBV4-3; D remains ambiguous. This CDR3 comprises 13 residues. CDR1 is LGHNA and CDR2 is YSLEER in the germline V gene. Trimming took off 5 bases at V and 4 bases at J, with 11 bases between the two ends. The DNA of the CDR3 is TGCGCCAGCAGCAAGGAACGGAGCACTGAAGCTTTCTTT. Its translation: CASSKERSTEAFF.

This clonotype was counted only a few times. The chain couples TRBV30 to TRBJ1-2; TRBD1 might be the D (5 bases). Germline V gives CDR1 GTSNPN, CDR2 SVGIG (reference sequence). Between the trimmed V and J ends, which lost 2 bases and 2 bases, there was a span of 9 bases. The CDR3 runs 13 residues. In nucleotides, the CDR3 is TGTGCCTGGAGTCCACAGGTCAACTATGGCTACACCTTC. Amino acid sequence: CAWSPQVNYGYTF. The whole variable domain, filled in from reference TRBV30 and TRBJ1-2, reads SQTIHQWPATLVQPVGSPLSLECTVEGTSNPNLYWYRQAAGRGLQLLFYSVGIGQISSEVPQNLSASRPQDRQFILSSKKLLLSDSGFYLCAWSPQVNYGYTFGSGTRLTVV.

This clonotype was counted ten times or more. The rearrangement uses TRBV7-2 and TRBJ2-7, with 8 bases lining up with TRBD2. This CDR3 spans 15 amino acids. The J segment lost 3 bases and the V segment lost 5 bases, leaving 9 bases of the junction unmatched. Germline V gene data show CDR1 as SGHTA and CDR2 as FQGNSA. The CDR3 DNA sequence: TGTGCCAGCAGCCTCGCTCGCGGGGGGTACTACGAGCAGTACTTC. It specifies CASSLARGGYYEQYF.

This clonotype was recorded at least ten times. V usage is TRBV5-1 and J usage is TRBJ2-7, with D perhaps matching TRBD1 (6 bases). The length of the CDR3 is 14 residues. CDR1 and CDR2 (germline): SGHRS, YFSETQ. Trimming stripped 2 bases from V and 3 bases from J, with 12 bases between. CDR3 sequence: CASSLGTDSYEQYV. DNA of the CDR3: TGCGCCAGCAGCTTAGGAACGGACAGCTACGAGCAGTACGTC.

This clonotype was detected many times. The rearrangement links TRBV29-1 to TRBJ1-2; 10 positions agree with TRBD1. With 6 bases clipped from V and 4 bases from J, the junction kept 11 bases outside the gene matches. The CDR3 is made up of 15 amino acids. Germline V gene lookup returns CDR1 SQVTM and CDR2 ANQGSEA. Written as DNA, the CDR3 is TGCAGCGTCACCCCTGGACAGGGGGAGATCTATGGCTACACCTTC. Its translation is CSVTPGQGEIYGYTF. Combining the CDR3 with reference TRBV29-1 and TRBJ1-2 gives the whole variable domain SAVISQKPSRDICQRGTSLTIQCQVDSQVTMMFWYRQQPGQSLTLIATANQGSEATYESGFVIDKFPISRPNLTFSTLTVSNMSPEDSSIYLCSVTPGQGEIYGYTFGSGTRLTVV.

This chain uses TRBV15 with TRBJ2-3, with D tentatively TRBD2 (5 bases). Germline V gene data show CDR1 as LNHNV and CDR2 as YYDKDF (reference sequence). The V end lost 4 bases, the J end lost 11 bases, and 16 bases lay between the germline ends. The CDR3 is 13 residues long. The CDR3 coding sequence is TGTGCCACCAGCACCCCGGGTCGGAGGATGCAGTATTTT. This encodes CATSTPGRRMQYF.

This clonotype was counted ten times or more. The chain links TRBV11-2 to TRBJ1-2; TRBD1 is a possible D gene (5 bases). Germline-derived CDR1 and CDR2 are SGHAT and FQNNGV. The ends were cut back, 3 bases at V and 8 bases at J, with 16 bases in the middle. The CDR3 is 14 amino acids. CDR3: CASSFGTGSRGYTF. The CDR3 bases are TGTGCCAGCAGCTTTGGGACCGGATCTAGGGGCTACACCTTC.

The J gene is TRBJ2-5, the V gene TRBV11-2; TRBD2 is a possible D gene (6 bases). Trimming removed 5 bases from V and 3 bases from J, with 16 bases in between. The germline CDR1 and CDR2 sequences are SGHAT and FQNNGV. The CDR3 sequence is 15 residues long. The CDR3 bases are TGTGCCAGCAGCGCTGCGGGGCAGGGTAAAGAGACCCAGTACTTC. Its translation is CASSAAGQGKETQYF.

The CDR3 DNA reads TGTGCCAGCAGCTTAGGGCTTCTTGCGTACGAGCAGTACTTC. Its protein product is CASSLGLLAYEQYF. The chain uses TRBV7-2 and TRBJ2-7, with D unclear. This CDR3 comprises 14 residues. Trimming pared 1 base from V and 4 bases from J, leaving 11 bases between. CDR1 and CDR2 (germline): SGHTA, FQGNSA.

This clonotype was seen at least ten times. The rearrangement joins TRBV20-1 to TRBJ2-1; the D is unclear. CDR1 and CDR2 from the germline V gene are DFQATT and SNEGSKA (reference sequence). V was cut by 4 bases and J by 8 bases, with 12 bases left in between. CDR3 length: 12 residues. The CDR3 here is CSANPHSHEQFF. CDR3 in DNA: TGCAGTGCTAACCCTCACAGCCATGAGCAGTTCTTC.

The V call is TRBV5-1, the J call TRBJ2-3; D is possibly TRBD2 (6 bases). The CDR3 runs 15 residues. Germline lookup yields CDR1 SGHRS and CDR2 YFSETQ. Trimming took 7 bases from V and 6 from J, leaving 21 bases between them. The DNA for the CDR3 is TGCGCCAGCGACCGCGGAGCGGGTGCGGTGGATACGCAGTATTTT. This translates into CASDRGAGAVDTQYF.

This clonotype was observed a handful of times. The chain has TRBV6-1 and TRBJ2-5; 8 bases are a match to TRBD2. The CDR3 spans 18 residues. Germline V gene sequence: CDR1 MNHNS, CDR2 SASEGT. V dropped 6 bases and J dropped 2; count of bases not matched to a gene: 17. The chain's CDR3 is CASSSLRGGVLWQETQYF. In nucleotides, the CDR3 is TGTGCCAGCAGCTCACTACGGGGGGGGGTCTTATGGCAAGAGACCCAGTACTTC.

This clonotype has a count of ten or more. The chain links TRBV20-1 to TRBJ2-7; 8 bases are shared with TRBD2. CDR3 length: 16 amino acids. The junction had 10 bases not matched to a gene; V was cut back by 3 bases and J by 0 bases. Germline lookup yields CDR1 DFQATT and CDR2 SNEGSKA (reference sequence). The CDR3 protein is CSASDVRTSLSYEQYF. The CDR3 DNA reads TGCAGTGCTAGTGACGTTCGGACTAGCCTCTCCTACGAGCAGTACTTC.

This clonotype has only a few counts. The gene calls are TRBV10-3 and TRBJ1-2, with 7 bases identical to TRBD1. Germline V lookup: CDR1 ENHRY, CDR2 SYGVKD. V lost 2 bases, J lost 4 bases, and 4 bases stayed unmatched. The CDR3 length is 14 residues. The CDR3 spells CAISETGAVYGYTF. In DNA, the CDR3 is TGTGCCATCAGTGAGACAGGGGCTGTCTATGGCTACACCTTC.

This clonotype was found a few times. The chain recombines TRBV5-1 with TRBJ2-1; 7 bases are a match to TRBD1. Germline CDR1 and CDR2: SGHRS and YFSETQ. The J segment lost 1 base and the V segment lost 7 bases, leaving 5 bases of the junction unmatched. This CDR3 spans 14 amino acids. CDR3 bases: TGCGCCAGCTCGACAGGGATTTCCTACAATGAGCAGTTCTTC. Encoded protein: CASSTGISYNEQFF.

The gene calls are TRBV6-1 and TRBJ1-1; weak D call: TRBD1 (6 bases). CDR3 length: 13 residues. The germline V gene encodes CDR1 MNHNS and CDR2 SASEGT. V was clipped by 6 bases and J by 11 bases, with 19 bases between them. Here the CDR3 reads CASRFRGPGAAFF. The DNA for the CDR3 is TGTGCCAGCAGATTCAGGGGACCAGGTGCGGCTTTCTTT.

In its sample, this clonotype was seen a few times. The rearrangement uses TRBV20-1 and TRBJ1-5, with 11 bases aligning to TRBD1. Losses at the gene ends were 0 bases for V and 6 bases for J; bases not matched to a gene: 10. Germline V lookup: CDR1 DFQATT, CDR2 SNEGSKA (reference sequence). The CDR3 spans 17 residues. In nucleotides, the CDR3 is TGCAGTGCTAGAGAAAAACTCGGACAGGGGGCTAGTCAGCCCCAGCATTTT. Translation gives CSAREKLGQGASQPQHF.

This clonotype came up many times. The chain carries TRBV20-1 and TRBJ2-1, with 7 bases aligning to TRBD2. The germline V gene has CDR1 DFQATT and CDR2 SNEGSKA (reference sequence). The CDR3 extends over 17 amino acids. V lost 0 bases to trimming and J lost 0 bases; unmatched junction nucleotides: 8. As DNA, the CDR3 is TGCAGTGCTAGAGATCTGGCGGGGGATAACTCCTACAATGAGCAGTTCTTC. Amino acids: CSARDLAGDNSYNEQFF.

This clonotype was observed at least ten times. This chain links TRBV20-1 with TRBJ2-4; the D is unclear. V dropped 6 bases and J dropped 4 bases, with 10 bases sitting between them. Germline V gives CDR1 DFQATT, CDR2 SNEGSKA (reference sequence). This CDR3 is built from 12 residues. The CDR3 DNA reads TGCAGTGCGTCGCTACTTAAAAACATTCAGTACTTC. Translated: CSASLLKNIQYF.

The chain combines TRBV12-2 with TRBJ2-1; no DNA check was done on the table's D call, TRBD2. TRBV12-2 has pseudogene status. This CDR3 region has 17 residues. The CDR3 DNA reads as TGTGCAAGTCGCTTAGCGCTCCCAAGCGGGGGGGGGAATGAGCAGTTCTTC. This codes for CASRLALPSGGGNEQFF.

The chain recombines TRBV29-1 with TRBJ1-2; D is perhaps TRBD1 (5 bases). V was cut by 6 bases and J by 5 bases, with 28 bases left in between. Germline V gene lookup returns CDR1 SQVTM and CDR2 ANQGSEA. CDR3 length: 17 amino acids. CDR3 sequence reads: CSVFRPRAGAPLYGYTF. DNA of the CDR3: TGCAGCGTCTTCCGACCCAGGGCAGGCGCTCCCTTATATGGCTACACCTTC.